The 18 T cell receptor beta chains listed next were all sequenced from one sample in a study of OX40 agonist ivuxolimab in advanced cancers. Using immunoSEQ multiplex PCR, the repertoire was profiled, and TCRdb retains in-frame clones only, with some absent. The repertoire holds about 35,000 clones, with around 73% as singletons. This specimen consisted of CD4+ or CD8+ T cells sorted from blood, obtained in a trial of the OX40 agonist ivuxolimab. All receptors come from an adult with an advanced solid tumor such as melanoma, head and neck, liver or kidney cancer.

This clone appeared a few times. The CDR3 sequence is CASSYARTGVNSPLHF. DNA for the CDR3: TGCGCCAGCAGCTACGCTAGAACAGGGGTTAATTCACCCCTCCACTTT. The chain links TRBV5-1 to TRBJ1-6; 7 nucleotides line up with TRBD1. V shed 3 bases and J 6 bases; nucleotides not matched to a gene: 9. This CDR3 is 16 amino acids long. The germline V gene has CDR1 SGHRS and CDR2 YFSETQ.

J is TRBJ1-1 and V is TRBV11-1, with D unclear. The CDR3 has 13 amino acids. Germline-derived CDR1 and CDR2 are SGHAT and FQDESV (reference sequence). V gave up 4 bases and J gave up 7 bases, with 13 bases separating them. This chain's CDR3 is CASSSRGPDEAFF. CDR3 nucleotides: TGTGCCAGCAGCTCTAGAGGACCTGATGAAGCTTTCTTT.

As regards this clone: Possible read error: a much larger clone is one base away. V is TRBV6-1 and J is TRBJ1-2, with 8 bases lining up with TRBD1. V shed 2 bases and J 5 bases; nucleotides not matched to a gene: 13. This CDR3 spans 17 amino acids. Germline assignment: CDR1 MNHNS and CDR2 SASEGT. As DNA, the CDR3 is TGTGCCAGCAGTGAAAGAGGGACAGGCGACTCTCGGTATGGCTACACCTTC. Translated, it gives CASSERGTGDSRYGYTF.

J is TRBJ2-6 and V is TRBV2; D is perhaps TRBD2 (6 bases). V lost 4 bases and J 0 bases, leaving 19 bases between the germline ends. The germline gives CDR1 SNHLY, CDR2 FYNNEI. The CDR3 is made up of 19 amino acids. DNA of the CDR3: TGTGCCAGCAGTGTGAACCGGGGACTCTCACTCTCTGGGGCCAACGTCCTGACTTTC. Translated, it gives CASSVNRGLSLSGANVLTF.

The chain recombines TRBV6-1 with TRBJ1-6, with TRBD1 matching over 8 bases. The ends lost 6 bases at V and 9 bases at J; junction bases unmatched: 7. The germline V gene has CDR1 MNHNS and CDR2 SASEGT. This CDR3 region has 14 residues. This chain's CDR3 is CASRSTGEGSPLHF. The CDR3 DNA reads TGTGCCAGCAGATCGACAGGGGAGGGTTCACCCCTCCACTTT.

The rearrangement uses TRBV5-4 and TRBJ1-1; 7 bases fit TRBD1. With V trimmed by 2 bases and J by 4 bases, 14 bases remained unmatched. CDR1 SGHNT and CDR2 YYREEE come from the germline V gene (reference sequence). The CDR3 contains 17 residues. The CDR3 sequence is CASSFPKTGPGSTEAFF. CDR3 DNA sequence: TGTGCCAGCAGCTTTCCCAAGACAGGGCCCGGATCCACTGAAGCTTTCTTT.

The CDR3 loop is CASSPGGTSNTGELFF. CDR3 bases: TGTGCCAGCAGCCCCGGGGGGACATCGAACACCGGGGAGCTGTTTTTT. This rearrangement joins TRBV7-3 to TRBJ2-2, with TRBD2 as a possible D gene (7 bases). Deletions cut 5 bases from V and 0 bases from J, with 13 bases between. CDR1 and CDR2 from the germline V gene are SGHTA and FQGTGA. The CDR3 runs to 16 residues.

The chain combines TRBV5-1 with TRBJ2-1, with D possibly matching TRBD2 (6 bases). V shed 1 base and J shed 5 bases, with 10 bases lying between them. Per the germline V gene, CDR1 is SGHRS and CDR2 is YFSETQ. The CDR3 consists of 14 residues. CDR3 sequence (DNA): TGCGCCAGCAGCTTGATTCTAGCGAACAATGAGCAGTTCTTC. It translates to CASSLILANNEQFF.

V and J are TRBV11-2 and TRBJ2-4; 7 bases map to TRBD2. Per the germline V gene, CDR1 is SGHAT and CDR2 is FQNNGV. The J segment lost 1 base and the V segment lost 1 base, leaving 7 bases of the junction unmatched. The CDR3 consists of 17 residues. The CDR3 spells CASSLGGGSSAKNIQYF. The CDR3 DNA follows: TGTGCCAGCAGCTTAGGTGGCGGGAGTTCGGCCAAAAACATTCAGTACTTC. Looking up the rest from reference TRBV11-2 and TRBJ2-4 gives the full variable domain: EAGVAQSPRYKIIEKRQSVAFWCNPISGHATLYWYQQILGQGPKLLIQFQNNGVVDDSQLPKDRFSAERLKGVDSTLKIQPAKLEDSAVYLCASSLGGGSSAKNIQYFGAGTRLSVL.

The chain employs TRBV9 and TRBJ1-3, with D tentatively TRBD1 (5 bases). The CDR3 spans 15 residues. Trimming stripped 0 bases from V and 1 base from J, with 8 bases between. The germline CDR1 and CDR2 sequences are SGDLS and YYNGEE. The CDR3 reads CASSVGSGSGNTIYF. The CDR3 DNA follows: TGTGCCAGCAGCGTAGGGTCAGGGTCTGGAAACACCATATATTTT.

The chain couples TRBV20-1 to TRBJ2-5; TRBD2 matches at 7 bases. CDR1 is DFQATT, CDR2 SNEGSKA, per germline (reference sequence). The V segment lost 7 bases and the J segment 5 bases; nucleotides outside the gene matches: 1. There are 10 residues in the CDR3. The CDR3 spells CSGAGETQYF. The CDR3 DNA reads TGCAGTGGAGCGGGGGAGACCCAGTACTTC.

V and J are TRBV2 and TRBJ1-1; D call uncertain. The germline V gene has CDR1 SNHLY and CDR2 FYNNEI. The CDR3 is 12 residues long. Trimming shortened V by 8 bases and J by 5 bases, and 12 bases separated the two germline ends. The CDR3 coding sequence is TGTGCCAGCGAGGAGGGTAGAACTGAAGCTTTCTTT. It is translated as CASEEGRTEAFF.

This clone was seen only a few times. The chain employs TRBV10-3 and TRBJ1-3; 7 bases line up with TRBD1. There are 18 residues in the CDR3. CDR1 and CDR2 from the germline V gene are ENHRY and SYGVKD. Germline trimming cut 2 bases from V and 2 bases from J; bases unmatched to any gene: 12. The CDR3 nucleotides are TGTGCCATCAGTGAGCCAGGGGGAGGCCAGAGGGCTGGAAACACCATATATTTT. It encodes CAISEPGGGQRAGNTIYF.

The CDR3 is CASSREGGTVAQHF. The DNA for the CDR3 is TGTGCCAGCAGCAGGGAGGGGGGGACGGTGGCCCAGCATTTT. This rearrangement joins TRBV9 to TRBJ1-5; the D gene is possibly TRBD1 (6 bases). The CDR3 extends over 14 amino acids. Trimming pared 4 bases from V and 11 bases from J, leaving 19 bases between. Germline V CDR1 and CDR2: SGDLS, YYNGEE. Drawing the rest from reference TRBV9 and TRBJ1-5, the complete variable domain is DSGVTQTPKHLITATGQRVTLRCSPRSGDLSVYWYQQSLDQGLQFLIQYYNGEERAKGNILERFSAQQFPDLHSELNLSSLELGDSALYFCASSREGGTVAQHFGDGTRLSIL.

This chain connects TRBV29-1 to TRBJ2-5, with TRBD1 matching 7 bases. CDR1 is SQVTM and CDR2 is ANQGSEA in the germline V gene. There are 14 residues in the CDR3. V lost 7 bases and J lost 5; bases outside the gene matches: 13. This CDR3 reads CSATWWGQPETQYF. CDR3 in DNA: TGCAGCGCGACATGGTGGGGACAGCCGGAGACCCAGTACTTC.

The V gene is TRBV19, the J gene TRBJ2-7; possible D gene TRBD1, 6 bases. Trimming pared 7 bases from V and 4 bases from J, leaving 20 bases between. CDR1 and CDR2 (germline): LNHDA, SQIVND (reference sequence). The CDR3 totals 15 residues. This CDR3 reads CASTPGRGVVYEQYF. CDR3 nucleotides: TGTGCCAGTACTCCTGGCAGGGGCGTAGTATACGAGCAGTACTTC.

The rearrangement joins TRBV18 to TRBJ2-1; D ambiguous. CDR3 length equals 15 residues. Germline V gives CDR1 KGHSH, CDR2 LQKENI. V was shortened by 3 bases and J by 6 bases, with 15 bases between the two germline ends. The CDR3 spells CASSPLGSSPNEQFF. CDR3 nucleotide sequence: TGTGCCAGCTCACCTTTAGGGTCTTCCCCCAATGAGCAGTTCTTC.

The genes are TRBV2 and TRBJ2-4; no definite D call. Germline V gives CDR1 SNHLY, CDR2 FYNNEI. V lost 8 bases, J lost 2 bases, and 7 bases lay in between. This CDR3 is 12 amino acids long. The CDR3 sequence is CASLGSKNIQYF. CDR3 in DNA: TGTGCCAGCTTGGGGTCCAAAAACATTCAGTACTTC.